This T cell receptor beta chain comes out of a study of CD8 T cells in ankylosing spondylitis. Study results and caveats: Relatively rare in peripheral blood, disease-linked clones were also CD8+. Characteristic of ankylosing spondylitis blood, it appeared, was a TCR beta motif comprising roughly eight highly homologous variants. Disease-linked clones reportedly concentrated significantly in matched ankylosing spondylitis synovial fluid.

In regard to this clonotype: Its antigen is still unknown.

Preparation of TCR beta libraries was done by quantitative 5'-RACE with molecular barcodes. TCRdb passed the 5' RACE reads through MiXCR, listing each CDR3 protein once. The sample holds roughly 180,000 distinct CDR3 sequences, 9.8% seen once. The sample was blood, either unsorted or a sorted T cell fraction (not recorded which). This TCR derives from a female donor with ankylosing spondylitis or in good health (not recorded which).

Here the CDR3 DNA reads TGCAGTGCTTCGGGGACTAGCGGGTCCGACGAGCAGTACTTC. It yields the protein CSASGTSGSDEQYF. J is TRBJ2-7 and V is TRBV20-1; 12 bases map to TRBD2. CDR1 DFQATT and CDR2 SNEGSKA come from the germline V gene (reference sequence). The trim removed 5 bases at V and 5 bases at J, leaving 7 bases unmatched. CDR3 length: 14 amino acids.